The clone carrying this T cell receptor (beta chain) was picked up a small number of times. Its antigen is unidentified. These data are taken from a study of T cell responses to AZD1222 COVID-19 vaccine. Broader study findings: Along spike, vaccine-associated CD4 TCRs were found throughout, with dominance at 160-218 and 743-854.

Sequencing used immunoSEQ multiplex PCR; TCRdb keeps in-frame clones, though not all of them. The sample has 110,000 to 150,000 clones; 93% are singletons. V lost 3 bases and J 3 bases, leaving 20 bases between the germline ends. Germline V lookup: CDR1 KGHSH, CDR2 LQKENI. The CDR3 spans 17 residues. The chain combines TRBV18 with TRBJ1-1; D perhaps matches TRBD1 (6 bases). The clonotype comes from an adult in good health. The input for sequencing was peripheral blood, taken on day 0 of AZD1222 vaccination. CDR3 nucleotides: TGTGCCAGCTCACCTCAAGGGGGACTCCGCACGGACACTGAAGCTTTCTTT. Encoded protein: CASSPQGGLRTDTEAFF.